The clone carrying this T cell receptor beta chain was found once. No antigen is known for it. The treatment denotes: roughly 18 received Ad26.COV2.S at low or high dose, single or two shots; about 5 received placebo; per-sample allocation not given. Specimens were obtained on day 63 following the first vaccine or placebo injection. The individual, an adult aged 18-55 years, was a donor in Boston. Vaccine was an Ad26 vector expressing Wuhan-strain SARS-CoV-2 spike. V was shortened by 5 bases and J by 7 bases, with 12 bases between the two germline ends. Per germline, CDR1 MNHEY and CDR2 SVGEGT. CDR3 length equals 14 residues. This record belongs to a study of Ad26.COV2.S vaccination and SARS-CoV-2 variants. Study at large: Dosing was one shot or two shots 56 days apart. Study-wide results and limits: People who got the vaccine had more spike-specific TCR breadth than people who got placebo.

Data came from immunoSEQ multiplex PCR; TCRdb stores just in-frame clones and leaves some out. There are some 450,000 clones in the sample; 90% occur only once, and approximately 4.5% lies in the top ten. The source of this sequence is a person between 18 and 65 years old who received the Ad26.COV2.S COVID-19 vaccine or a placebo. This rearrangement joins TRBV6-2 or TRBV6-3 to TRBJ1-6, with D perhaps TRBD1 (5 bases). The material was peripheral blood, obtained in a trial of Ad26.COV2.S vaccine versus placebo. The CDR3 loop is CASSRGTANSPLHF. CDR3 coding DNA: TGTGCCAGCAGTCGAGGGACGGCAAATTCACCCCTCCACTTT.